This T cell receptor beta chain was found in a study of shared clonotypes between healthy human individuals. Generated by immunoSEQ multiplex PCR, the TCRdb table keeps only in-frame clones and is missing some. The sample includes approximately 95,000 clones, roughly two thirds of them seen just once. Study results and caveats: Naive CD4 clonotype sharing across a few donors was approximately 5%.

In the case of this clone: Its antigen is still unknown. A much larger clone differs from this one at a single base, so this may be a read error.

V was trimmed by 5 bases and J by 3 bases, leaving 11 bases between them. Germline-derived CDR1 and CDR2 are MDHEN and SYDVKM. The length of the CDR3 is 13 residues. Specimen: memory CD8+ T cells sorted from blood. Subset: CD45RO+ cells pooled with CCR7-negative TemRA cells. The receptor was derived from a man aged 25 to 40 in good health. The rearrangement uses TRBV28 and TRBJ2-7; D call uncertain. The CDR3 DNA sequence: TGTGCCAGCAGTCCGAGGACCGACTACGAGCAGTACTTC. Translation gives CASSPRTDYEQYF.